The clone carrying this TCR beta chain was recorded a few times. Trimming stripped 2 bases from V and 3 bases from J, with 8 bases between. Germline V CDR1 and CDR2: WNHNN, SYGVQD (reference sequence). The CDR3 runs to 13 residues. These data belong to a study of technical replicates of blood from a handful of donors. Generated by immunoSEQ multiplex PCR, the TCRdb table keeps only in-frame clones and is missing some. Of more than 55,000 clones in the sample, roughly 93% were seen once. The TCR sequence derives from a human donor in good health. The V and J genes are TRBV10-1 and TRBJ2-7; D ambiguous. Input material: T cells isolated from PBMCs. CDR3 bases: TGCGCCAGCAGTGAGCGAACTTTCTACGAGCAGTACTTC. Protein: CASSERTFYEQYF.